What follows describes a single T cell receptor beta chain. Which antigen it targets is not known. Per-base qualities were not stored, and no clone one base away is much larger. Taken from cysteine to phenylalanine, the CDR3 has 14 residues. Only the CDR3 DNA stays, 42 bases, in frame from base 1. The germline V gene supplies CDR1 LGHNA and CDR2 YSLEER. V is shortened by 0 bases, J by 0 bases, and the region joining them spans 3 bases. The listed sequencing device is Illumina NovaSeq 6000. TCRalpha and TCRbeta cDNA libraries were built by 5'RACE with constant-segment primers, adding sample barcodes and unique molecular identifiers. Trizol reagent was used to extract RNA from every sample. The libraries were amplified in two PCR steps, and the second step added a second sample barcode and Illumina TruSeq adapters. Sequencing of the libraries was done on an Illumina NovaSeq, producing 2 x 150 bp paired-end reads. The source study handled its data this way. The reads were demultiplexed and collapsed into UMI-guided consensus sequences using migec v1.2.7. Using mixcr v2.1.11, UMI consensuses were aligned to TRA and TRB V and J templates and then assembled into clonotypes. A clonotype was counted as expanded or contracted only when both edgeR and NoisET called the clonotype significant, with the noise models trained on biological replicates. For edgeR calls, the cutoffs were a false discovery rate-adjusted p below 0.01 and a log2 fold-change threshold of 1. PCA with hierarchical clustering of max-normalized trajectories of the 1000 most abundant clonotypes was used as exploratory dynamics analysis. Separately sequenced CD4+ and CD8+ repertoires were used to assign a CD4 or CD8 phenotype to each responding clone. The public reads were quality trimmed at Q25 with fastp and then assembled into clones with MiXCR by TCRdb, keeping productive beta chains. Rows matching on CDR3 protein sequence are summarized as one entry with the most common DNA and genes. The V and J calls shown here were made by TCRdb, not taken from the authors' results. The sample table lists thousands of distinct CDR3 sequences, approximately 16% of them with a count of one. In total, the top ten clones hold 2% to 2.5% of the sample.

This record comes from a study of T-cell memory formation after mild COVID-19 (dated by TCRdb to about 2021). Describing the broader study: Most TCR sequence clusters were specific to one of the two donors. Two young, previously healthy adult volunteers, one female and one male, were included in the cohort. In a couple of donors, T-cell clones that expanded and contracted after mild COVID-19 were followed by sequencing TCRalpha and TCRbeta repertoires longitudinally.

What the study reported, not specific to this receptor: Balanced CD4/CD8 phenotypes were observed for clones contracting from day 15 to 85, whereas a bias towards CD4+ was observed for a second wave of clones expanding from day 15 to 37. Whether the second-wave clones peaking on day 37 were SARS-CoV-2 specific was not confirmed. Only two mild cases were covered by the study, and larger cohorts that include severe cases with pre-infection samples were considered necessary. Contracting CD4+ clones were located mainly in the CM and EM memory subsets, whereas CD8+ clones were found to be enriched in EMRA. The detection of some responding clones in pre-infection memory suggests that pre-existing cross-reactive memory T cells joined the SARS-CoV-2 response.

Ficoll-Paque density gradient centrifugation was used to isolate PBMCs. This receptor chain uses TRBV4-3 and TRBJ2-4; the D gene cannot be named for sure. The sequencing sample was made of PBMCs or a T cell subset sorted from them (not recorded which). The TCR was taken from an adult who had mild COVID-19 (a few samples of this study predate the infection). The sample titles of this study are shuffled in the database, so cell type and time point are left out. At the DNA level, the sequence is TGCGCCAGCAGCCAAGAATTAGCCAAAAACATTCAGTACTTC. It translates as CASSQELAKNIQYF.